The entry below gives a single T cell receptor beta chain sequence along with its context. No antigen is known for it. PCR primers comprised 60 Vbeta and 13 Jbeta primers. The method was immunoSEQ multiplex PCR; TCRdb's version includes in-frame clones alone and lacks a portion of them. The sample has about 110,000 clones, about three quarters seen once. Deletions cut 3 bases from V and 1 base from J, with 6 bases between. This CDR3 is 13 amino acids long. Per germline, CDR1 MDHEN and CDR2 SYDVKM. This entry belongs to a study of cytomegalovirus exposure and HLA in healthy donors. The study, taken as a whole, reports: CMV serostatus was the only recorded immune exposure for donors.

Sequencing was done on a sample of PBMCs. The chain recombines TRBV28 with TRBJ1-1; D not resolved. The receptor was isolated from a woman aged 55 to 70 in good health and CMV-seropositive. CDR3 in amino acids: CASSFTSNTEAFF. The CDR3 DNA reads TGTGCCAGCAGTTTTACATCGAACACTGAAGCTTTCTTT. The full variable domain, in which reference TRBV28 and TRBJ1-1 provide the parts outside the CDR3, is DVKVTQSSRYLVKRTGEKVFLECVQDMDHENMFWYRQDPGLGLRLIYFSYDVKMKEKGDIPEGYSVSREKKERFSLILESASTNQTSMYLCASSFTSNTEAFFGQGTRLTVV.